A single sample gave rise to the 7 T cell receptor beta chains below, sequenced in a study of cytomegalovirus exposure and HLA in healthy donors. PCR was performed using 60 Vbeta and 13 Jbeta primers. Sequencing was performed with immunoSEQ multiplex PCR; in TCRdb, only in-frame clones are kept and a portion is missing. Among approximately 100,000 clones listed, about three quarters were seen once. The sample was PBMCs. The source is a female donor in good health and CMV-seronegative.

This rearrangement joins TRBV6-4 to TRBJ2-3; the match to TRBD2 covers 8 bases. V lost 0 bases, J lost 6 bases, and 8 bases stayed unmatched. This CDR3 comprises 16 residues. Per germline, CDR1 MRHNA and CDR2 SNTAGT. The CDR3 protein is CASSDSGTSHVDTQYF. The CDR3 DNA is TGTGCCAGCAGTGACTCTGGGACTAGTCATGTGGATACGCAGTATTTT.

The chain links TRBV2 to TRBJ1-6; the match to TRBD1 covers 9 bases. Germline V CDR1 and CDR2: SNHLY, FYNNEI. The CDR3 spans 15 residues. Losses at the gene ends were 3 bases for V and 12 bases for J; bases not matched to a gene: 9. The CDR3, as DNA: TGTGCCAGCAGTGACGCGACAGGGGGTTTGGAACCCCTCCACTTT. Residues: CASSDATGGLEPLHF.

The chain's CDR3 is CASSGDFYEQYF. The DNA for the CDR3 is TGTGCCAGTAGTGGGGACTTCTACGAGCAGTACTTC. V usage is TRBV19 and J usage is TRBJ2-7; tentative D call: TRBD2 (6 bases). V was pared by 5 bases and J by 3 bases, with 8 bases between. CDR3 length: 12 residues. CDR1 LNHDA and CDR2 SQIVND come from the germline V gene (reference sequence).

The chain recombines TRBV2 with TRBJ2-7; maybe TRBD1 (6 bases). The V end lost 4 bases, the J end lost 10 bases, and 23 bases lay between the germline ends. CDR1 and CDR2 (germline): SNHLY, FYNNEI. The CDR3 has 15 amino acids. The CDR3, as DNA: TGTGCCAGCAGTGGGGGCGCAGGGGCGACCCTCGGACAGTACTTC. Translating it yields CASSGGAGATLGQYF.

V and J are TRBV10-3 and TRBJ2-5; 9 bases fit TRBD2. CDR3 length: 16 residues. Germline CDR1 is ENHRY and CDR2 is SYGVKD. V lost 8 bases and J lost 0; bases outside the gene matches: 10. DNA of the CDR3: TGTGCCATCGCCCAGCTAGCGGGGACGAACCAAGAGACCCAGTACTTC. Translation: CAIAQLAGTNQETQYF.

The table lists this clone with a count of one. The chain recombines TRBV4-2 with TRBJ2-5; 9 bases align to TRBD1. The J call may be in error: the DNA end matches TRBJ2-7 better. Per the germline V gene, CDR1 is LGHNA and CDR2 is YNFKEQ. The CDR3 sequence is 14 residues long. The CDR3 spells CASSPGTGSYEQYF. The CDR3 nucleotides read TGTGCCAGCAGCCCCGGGACAGGGTCCTACGAGCAGTACTTC.

As for this clone: Other DNA sequences in the sample encode the same CDR3. This chain connects TRBV4-3 to TRBJ1-5; a possible D gene is TRBD1 (5 bases). V was cut by 0 bases and J by 1 base, with 7 bases left in between. CDR1 and CDR2 from the germline V gene are LGHNA and YSLEER. CDR3 length: 15 amino acids. CDR3 in DNA: TGCGCCAGCAGCCAAGACAGGGTGAGCAATCAGCCCCAGCATTTT. Translating it yields CASSQDRVSNQPQHF.